Reported below is one T cell receptor (beta chain). Extracted RNA was reverse transcribed, and the resulting cDNA served as sequencing template. Measured with immunoSEQ multiplex PCR; TCRdb has only the in-frame clones, and not every one. This sample has around 150,000 clones, with less than 70% found just once. This sample was included in a study of CD8+ T cells in alopecia areata. Treatment noted: oral pan-JAK inhibitor, 5-10 mg twice daily. The sequence was obtained from a human donor with alopecia areata. The sequenced sample was CD4+ T cells sorted from blood, obtained at week 4, from a patient treated with tofacitinib.

The CDR3 coding sequence is TGCAGCGGAGGGGCTTACAATGAGCAGTTCTTC. Its translation: CSGGAYNEQFF. The chain employs TRBV29-1 and TRBJ2-1; D tentatively reads TRBD1 or TRBD2 (5 bases each). The V gene's germline CDR1 is SQVTM and CDR2 ANQGSEA. V was trimmed by 7 bases and J by 4 bases, leaving 8 bases between them. The CDR3 is 11 residues long.